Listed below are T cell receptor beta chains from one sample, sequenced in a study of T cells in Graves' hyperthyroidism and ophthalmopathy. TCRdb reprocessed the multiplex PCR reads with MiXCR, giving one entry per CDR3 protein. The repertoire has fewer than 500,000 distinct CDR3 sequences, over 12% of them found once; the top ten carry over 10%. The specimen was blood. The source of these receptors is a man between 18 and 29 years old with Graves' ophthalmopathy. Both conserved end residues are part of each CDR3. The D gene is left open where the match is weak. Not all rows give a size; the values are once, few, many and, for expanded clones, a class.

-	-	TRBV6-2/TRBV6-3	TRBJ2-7	TGTGCCAGCGGGGGAACCTCCTACGAGCAGTACTTC	CASGGTSYEQYF
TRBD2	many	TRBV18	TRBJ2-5	TGTGCCAGCTCAGCAGAGACTAGCGGACAAGAGACCCAGTACTTC	CASSAETSGQETQYF
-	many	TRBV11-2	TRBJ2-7	TGTGCCAGCAGGTCTCCAAGGGGGTACGAGCAGTACTTC	CASRSPRGYEQYF
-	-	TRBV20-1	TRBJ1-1	TGCAGTGCTTTATTCGACAGGAGTGAAGCTTTCTTT	CSALFDRSEAFF
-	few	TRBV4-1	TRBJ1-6	TGCGCCAGCAGACGGGATAATTCACCCCTCCACTTT	CASRRDNSPLHF
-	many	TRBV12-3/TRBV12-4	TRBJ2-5	TGTGCCAGCACCCCGGGCCAAGAGACCCAGTACTTC	CASTPGQETQYF
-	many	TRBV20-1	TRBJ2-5	TGCAGTGCTAGAGATGCGACAAGCGGGGAGACCCAGTACTTC	CSARDATSGETQYF
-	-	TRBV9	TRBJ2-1	TGTGCCAGCAGCTTTGGCCCGACAAATGAGCAGTTCTTC	CASSFGPTNEQFF
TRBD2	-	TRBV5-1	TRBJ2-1	TGTGCCAGCAGCGTAGGACTAGCGGGAGTATCCTACAATGAGCAGTTCTTC	CASSVGLAGVSYNEQFF
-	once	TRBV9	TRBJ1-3	TGTGCCAGCAGCGTATTCCAGGGAGGTTCTGGAAACACCATATATTTT	CASSVFQGGSGNTIYF
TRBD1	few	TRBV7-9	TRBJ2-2	TGTGCCAGCAGCCCCCGGGACAGGGTCACCGGGGAGCTGTTTTTT	CASSPRDRVTGELFF
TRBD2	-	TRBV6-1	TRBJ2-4	TGTGCCAGCAATCCGACTAGCGGGGGGGCTAACATTCAGTACTTC	CASNPTSGGANIQYF
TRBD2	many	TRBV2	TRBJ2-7	TGTGCCAGCAGTGAAGGCCTAGCGGCCTTCTACGAGCAGTACTTC	CASSEGLAAFYEQYF
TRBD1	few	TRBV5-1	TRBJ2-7	TGCGCCAGCAGCGGGACAGGGGTGTCCTACGAGCAGTACTTC	CASSGTGVSYEQYF
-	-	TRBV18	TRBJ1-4	TGTGCCAGCTTGGGGGCGGACGGTTCAACTAATGAAAAACTGTTTTTT	CASLGADGSTNEKLFF
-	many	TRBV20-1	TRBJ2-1	TGCAGTGCTAGCGGGAGGTCCCGACAGGGCCCCTACAATGAGCAGTTCTTC	CSASGRSRQGPYNEQFF
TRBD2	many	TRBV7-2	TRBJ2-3	TGTGCCAGCAGCCCAAATGCGGGGGTTCCGTGGGATACGCAGTATTTT	CASSPNAGVPWDTQYF
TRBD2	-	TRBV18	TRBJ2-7	TGTGCCAGCCCTCAAACCGGGACTAGTTCTCTCGAGCAGTACTTC	CASPQTGTSSLEQYF
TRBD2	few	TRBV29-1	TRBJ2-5	TGCAGCGTTGAAACTAGCGGGGGAGCAAGGGAGACCCAGTACTTC	CSVETSGGARETQYF
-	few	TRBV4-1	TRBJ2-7	TGCGCCAGCAGCCAAGATCCCAGGGGTTCCTACGAGCAGTACTTC	CASSQDPRGSYEQYF
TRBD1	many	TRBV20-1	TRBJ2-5	TGCAGTGCTAGGACAGGGGGTTTAGAGACCCAGTACTTC	CSARTGGLETQYF
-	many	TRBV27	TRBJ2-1	TGTGCCAGCAGTTTACCAGGGCCAGGATACAATGAGCAGTTCTTC	CASSLPGPGYNEQFF
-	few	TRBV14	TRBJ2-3	TGTGCCAGCAGCCGGGGTGGGCCCACAGATACGCAGTATTTT	CASSRGGPTDTQYF
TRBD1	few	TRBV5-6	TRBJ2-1	TGTGCCAGCAGCCCTACAGGGGGCGCACGCAATGAGCAGTTCTTC	CASSPTGGARNEQFF
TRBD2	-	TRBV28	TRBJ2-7	TGTGCCAGCAGTTTCGGACTAGCGGTCTCCTACGAGCAGTACTTC	CASSFGLAVSYEQYF
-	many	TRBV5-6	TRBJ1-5	TGTGCCAGCAGTTTGGGCAGTAGCAATCAGCCCCAGCATTTT	CASSLGSSNQPQHF
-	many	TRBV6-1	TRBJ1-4	TGTGCCAGCCGGGAGAGGAGAGGGAATGAAAAACTGTTTTTT	CASRERRGNEKLFF
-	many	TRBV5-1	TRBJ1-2	TGCGCCAGCAGCTTGGAGGCACCTAACTATGGCTACACCTTC	CASSLEAPNYGYTF
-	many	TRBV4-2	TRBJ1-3	TGTGCCAGCAGCCAAGGGGTTCTCTCTGGAAACACCATATATTTT	CASSQGVLSGNTIYF
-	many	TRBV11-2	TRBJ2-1	TGTGCCAGCAGCCCAGACGAGTACAATGAGCAGTTCTTC	CASSPDEYNEQFF
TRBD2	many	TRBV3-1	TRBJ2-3	TGTGCCAGCAGCCAGTGGGGGACTAGAGTTAGCACAGATACGCAGTATTTT	CASSQWGTRVSTDTQYF
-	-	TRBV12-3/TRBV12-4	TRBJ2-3	TGTGCCAGCAGTTCCACGGGGGACACAGATACGCAGTATTTT	CASSSTGDTDTQYF
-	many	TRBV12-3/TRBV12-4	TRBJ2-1	TGTGCCAGCAGTTTTTATCAGGTATTATCCTACAATGAGCAGTTCTTC	CASSFYQVLSYNEQFF
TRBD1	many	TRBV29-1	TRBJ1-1	TGCAGCGTTGTCAGGGGGTTGAACACTGAAGCTTTCTTT	CSVVRGLNTEAFF
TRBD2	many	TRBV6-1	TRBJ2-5	TGTGCCAGCAGTCCCAGACTAGCGGGGCTAGAAGAGACCCAGTACTTC	CASSPRLAGLEETQYF
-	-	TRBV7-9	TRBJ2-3	TGTGCCAGCAGGCAAGGTAGCACAGATACGCAGTATTTT	CASRQGSTDTQYF
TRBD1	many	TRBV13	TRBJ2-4	TGTGCCAGCAGCCTTGACAGGGACCCGAACATTCAGTACTTC	CASSLDRDPNIQYF
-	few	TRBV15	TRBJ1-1	TGTGCCACCAGCAGAGATCGATGGAGGGGTCGGAACACTGAAGCTTTCTTT	CATSRDRWRGRNTEAFF
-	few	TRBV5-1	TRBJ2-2	TGCGCCAGCAGCTTGGCCACGGCAGGGGTCGGCACCGGGGAGCTGTTTTTT	CASSLATAGVGTGELFF
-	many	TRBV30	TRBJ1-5	TGTGCCTGGAGTCGTCAGGCGAGGAATCAGCCCCAGCATTTT	CAWSRQARNQPQHF
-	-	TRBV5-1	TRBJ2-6	TGCGCCAGCAGCTCCGTCGGGTCCTCTGGGGCCAACGTCCTGACTTTC	CASSSVGSSGANVLTF
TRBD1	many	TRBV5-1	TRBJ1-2	TGCGCCAGCAGCTTGGCGGGTACAGGGGTCTATGGCTACACCTTC	CASSLAGTGVYGYTF
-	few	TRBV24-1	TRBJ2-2	TGTGCCACCAGTGGCAGGAGGGATGCCGGGGAGCTGTTTTTT	CATSGRRDAGELFF